There are many counts of the clone carrying this T cell receptor beta chain. Amplification targeted the TCR beta CDR3 regions, with RNA transcripts as the source material. RT-PCR was first run with HTBI primers, then multiplex PCR in a second round. A single record per CDR3 protein comes from TCRdb applying MiXCR to the multiplex PCR reads. The sample lists 340,000 or so distinct CDR3 sequences, about a sixth occurring once. Pregnancy or lactation, uncontrolled infections and other autoimmune diseases were grounds for excluding patients. The germline V gene has CDR1 MNHEY and CDR2 SVGEGT. This CDR3 contains 15 residues. Trimming stripped 7 bases from V and 2 bases from J, with 15 bases between. This entry is derived from a study of Graves' ophthalmopathy and Graves' hyperthyroidism.

J is TRBJ1-5 and V is TRBV6-2 or TRBV6-3, with D unclear. This TCR derives from an adult man with Graves' ophthalmopathy. Sample: peripheral blood. The CDR3 coding sequence is TGTGCCAGCAAAGCGCACCGGGAAGGCAATCAGCCCCAGCATTTT. Encoded protein: CASKAHREGNQPQHF.